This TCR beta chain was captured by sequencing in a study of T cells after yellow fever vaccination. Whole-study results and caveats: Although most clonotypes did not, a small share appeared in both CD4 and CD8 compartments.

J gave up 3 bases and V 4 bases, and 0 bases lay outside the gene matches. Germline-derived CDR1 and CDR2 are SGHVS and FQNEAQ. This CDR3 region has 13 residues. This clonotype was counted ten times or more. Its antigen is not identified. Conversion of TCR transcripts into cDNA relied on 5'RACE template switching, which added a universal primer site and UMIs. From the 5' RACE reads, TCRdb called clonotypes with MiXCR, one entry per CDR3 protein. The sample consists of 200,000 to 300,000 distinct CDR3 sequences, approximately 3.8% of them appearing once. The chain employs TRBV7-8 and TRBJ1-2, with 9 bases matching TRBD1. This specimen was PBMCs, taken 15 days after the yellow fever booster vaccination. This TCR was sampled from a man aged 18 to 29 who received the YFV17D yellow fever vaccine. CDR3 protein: CASSWDRDYGYTF. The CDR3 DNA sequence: TGTGCCAGCAGCTGGGACAGGGACTATGGCTACACCTTC.